This TCR beta chain is drawn from a study of T cell responses to AZD1222 COVID-19 vaccine. Findings and limits, study-wide: The study identified only six AZD1222 recipients as seropositive at baseline.

Here immunoSEQ multiplex PCR was the method, and the copy in TCRdb shows in-frame clones only, minus some. The repertoire holds about 70,000 clones, with around 85% as singletons. As concerns this clone: Its cognate antigen is unknown.

The receptor was isolated from an adult in good health. This specimen was peripheral blood, taken on day 0 of AZD1222 vaccination.

CDR3 sequence (DNA): TGTGCCAGCAGTGAGGCAGGTTCTAACTATGGCTACACCTTC. Encoded protein: CASSEAGSNYGYTF. The chain is built from TRBV25-1 and TRBJ1-2, with D uncertain. Trimming shortened V by 3 bases and J by 0 bases, and 8 bases separated the two germline ends. Germline V CDR1 and CDR2: MGHDK, SYGVNS. The CDR3 is 14 amino acids.